This TCR beta chain was identified during a study of T cells in Graves' hyperthyroidism and ophthalmopathy (dated 2019 in TCRdb). A note on the overall study: Peripheral blood was sampled at the time of initial diagnosis, prior to any treatment. The 100 discovery patients were divided at random into training and test sets in a 7:3 ratio. The study also compared thyroid tissue and blood T-cell repertoires from 6 or 7 Graves' hyperthyroidism patients. The paper describes TCR Vbeta CDR3 sequencing of 135 peripheral blood samples, made up of 43 ophthalmopathy patients, 70 to 75 hyperthyroidism patients and some 17 progressor patients. After sampling, hyperthyroidism patients received methimazole starting at 30 mg daily, and ophthalmopathy patients received high-dose intravenous methylprednisolone. An independent validation cohort of 18 to 20 hyperthyroidism patients and 17 patients who later progressed to ophthalmopathy tested prospective prediction of ophthalmopathy. TCR V-J signatures able to tell the groups apart were searched for in a discovery cohort of more than 90 patients, of whom under 45 had Graves' ophthalmopathy and about 55 had stable Graves' hyperthyroidism.

Amplification of TCR beta CDR3 regions was carried out from RNA transcripts. The first round of RT-PCR for the TCR CDR3 was performed with the HTBI primer set and the Qiagen OneStep RT-PCR kit. A second multiplex PCR round built the libraries, followed by size selection and purification. The libraries were sequenced on an Illumina HiSeq2000 using paired-end 100 bp reads. From the authors' description of their analysis: SOAPnuke was used to process the raw data, with reads discarded if the reads contained adapters or uncalled bases, had a mean Phred below 15, or lacked an exact constant-primer or identifier match. High-quality paired reads were merged using COPE v1.2.5, and each unique nucleotide sequence was defined as a clonotype. MiTCR v1.1 was used to align the clonotypes against IMGT TRBV, TRBD and TRBJ reference segments. The analysis included only V-J combinations with a frequency above 0.0001, which together covered 99.2% of the repertoires. A TCS score was defined as the ratio of F50 (clonal expansion) to E x V (chaos), with BLOSUM62-based TCRdist applied between CDR3 peptides within each V-J. Welch's t-statistics and random forest reduced some 510 V-J features to roughly 13, which were used in a naive Bayes classifier (R e1071). Starting from the raw public reads, TCRdb applied fastp trimming at Q25, assembled clones with MiXCR and retained in-frame beta chains. Each entry is one CDR3 protein sequence, shown with its most common DNA and genes. TCRdb, rather than the study authors, made the V and J calls. The sample contains 410,000 or so distinct CDR3 sequences, roughly 15% of them found a single time. Around 14% of the sample is in the top ten clones.

This clonotype was seen repeatedly, ten times or more. Its antigen is still unknown. Base qualities are not at hand, and no much larger clone is one base apart. The CDR3 contains 14 residues, cysteine and phenylalanine counted. Of all the DNA, just the CDR3 is kept, 42 bases in frame from base 1. The germline V gene (reference sequence) yields DFQATT for CDR1 and SNEGSKA for CDR2. V is cut by 1 base and J by 2 bases, and the space between the germline ends is 10 bases. Ophthalmopathy patients had moderately to severely active disease, Clinical Activity Score of at least 3, NOSPECS grade of at least 4, and duration under 3 months. Patients with uncontrolled infections, other autoimmune diseases, pregnancy or lactation were excluded. Diagnoses relied on clinical symptoms, serum thyroxine and TRAb, thyroid ultrasound and orbital computed tomography. PBMCs were separated from about 10 ml of fresh peripheral blood using Ficoll-Paque density gradient centrifugation. Total RNA was extracted with Trizol reagent, and quality was checked on an Agilent 2100 Bioanalyzer.

Overall results and qualifications from the work: Sample size was not statistically predetermined, and investigators were not blinded to group allocation. In validation, the model predicted progression to ophthalmopathy with roughly 70% sensitivity and 72% to 85% specificity, a median of approximately 6.7 months before onset. Most expanded thyroid clonotypes (frequency above 0.001) were also detected in blood, suggesting blood repertoires may reflect thyroid immune responses. Ophthalmopathy was separated from stable hyperthyroidism by a 13 V-J signature model, with around 88% sensitivity and roughly 81% specificity obtained in cross-validation and 80%/75% obtained in testing.

The clonotype comes from a man aged 18 to 30 with Graves' ophthalmopathy. The source material was blood. The V gene is TRBV20-1 and the J gene is TRBJ2-3, with the D gene too uncertain to name. The DNA reads as follows: TGCAGTGCTAGAGGGCAGCAGAACACAGATACGCAGTATTTT. Its protein reads: CSARGQQNTDTQYF.